This TCR beta chain is from a study of blood T cell repertoires in COVID-19. Whole-study context: Donors in the United States, Italy and Spain gave samples during acute or convalescent COVID-19.

Followed longitudinally, the Seattle patients had been enrolled during active infection. Authors' analysis steps: Reference gene primer amplification yielded estimated nucleated cell counts. Using immunoSEQ multiplex PCR, the repertoire was profiled, and TCRdb retains in-frame clones only, with some absent. V, J and clone size are taken as reported in that table, and D and trimming were inferred from the DNA itself. The sample lists 200,000 to 250,000 clones; about 84% were seen once. Germline trimming cut 4 bases from V and 0 bases from J; bases unmatched to any gene: 6. The germline gives CDR1 MDHEN, CDR2 SYDVKM. The CDR3 contains 18 residues.

The V call is TRBV28, the J call TRBJ1-4, with 12 bases fitting TRBD1. Input material: peripheral blood. The TCR originated in an elderly woman with COVID-19, enrolled during active disease. CDR3 DNA sequence: TGTGCCAGCAGTTCCACCGGGACAGGGGGCGCAACTAATGAAAAACTGTTTTTT. Translated: CASSSTGTGGATNEKLFF. The variable domain in full, with the rest retrieved from reference TRBV28 and TRBJ1-4, is DVKVTQSSRYLVKRTGEKVFLECVQDMDHENMFWYRQDPGLGLRLIYFSYDVKMKEKGDIPEGYSVSREKKERFSLILESASTNQTSMYLCASSSTGTGGATNEKLFFGSGTQLSVL.